These 27 T cell receptor beta chains originate from one sample sequenced in a study of T cells in narcolepsy. TCRdb's copy holds only in-frame clones and misses some; the assay was immunoSEQ multiplex PCR. The sample yields 30,000 to 40,000 clones, roughly four fifths seen once. Material: memory (CD45RA-) CD4+ T cells from blood. The source is a human donor in good health.

The chain joins TRBV18 to TRBJ2-1; a possible D gene is TRBD2 (6 bases). V gave up 1 base and J gave up 5 bases, with 12 bases separating them. This CDR3 has 15 residues. The germline gives CDR1 KGHSH, CDR2 LQKENI. In DNA, the CDR3 is TGTGCCAGCTCACCACAACAGGCGGGAAACAATGAGCAGTTCTTC. Translation: CASSPQQAGNNEQFF.

The V call is TRBV18, the J call TRBJ1-2; D is undetermined. V shed 2 bases and J shed 3 bases, with 7 bases lying between them. Germline lookup yields CDR1 KGHSH and CDR2 LQKENI. This CDR3 is 13 amino acids long. The CDR3 bases are TGTGCCAGCTCACCAATCGGGGACTATGGCTACACCTTC. This codes for CASSPIGDYGYTF.

The chain recombines TRBV6-5 with TRBJ1-1; 7 bases align to TRBD1. With 5 bases clipped from V and 1 base from J, the junction kept 7 bases outside the gene matches. CDR1 and CDR2 (germline): MNHEY, SVGAGI. The CDR3 is made up of 15 amino acids. In DNA form, the CDR3 reads TGTGCCAGCAGTATATTGGGACAGCAGAACACTGAAGCTTTCTTT. Amino acid sequence: CASSILGQQNTEAFF.

V gene TRBV16 combines with J gene TRBJ2-5, with TRBD2 matching 7 bases. The germline CDR1 and CDR2 sequences are KGHSY and FQNENV. CDR3 length equals 14 residues. Trimming at V came to 0 bases and at J to 3 bases, leaving 1 base not matched to a gene. CDR3 DNA: TGTGCCAGCAGCCAATCCCGGGGGGAAGAGACCCAGTACTTC. Protein sequence: CASSQSRGEETQYF.

This sequence joins TRBV19 and TRBJ2-5; D gene uncertain. Germline V gene lookup returns CDR1 LNHDA and CDR2 SQIVND (reference sequence). The length of the CDR3 is 15 residues. With 7 bases removed from V and 4 bases from J, the gap between germline ends came to 19 bases. The CDR3 reads CASMNRHLVGETQYF. The CDR3 DNA sequence: TGTGCCAGTATGAATCGGCACTTAGTAGGAGAGACCCAGTACTTC. The complete variable domain, with remaining parts taken from reference TRBV19 and TRBJ2-5, reads DGGITQSPKYLFRKEGQNVTLSCEQNLNHDAMYWYRQDPGQGLRLIYYSQIVNDFQKGDIAEGYSVSREKKESFPLTVTSAQKNPTAFYLCASMNRHLVGETQYFGPGTRLLVL.

Details on this clone: One end of the junction varies from germline; a read error may be responsible. The chain carries TRBV6-1 and TRBJ1-2; D is unclear. This CDR3 is built from 13 residues. The V gene's germline CDR1 is MNHNS and CDR2 SASEGT. CDR3 nucleotide sequence: TGTGCCAGCCGTCTCCAGGTGGATGAGGGCTACGCCTTC. Encoded protein: CASRLQVDEGYAF.

This clone has more than one count but fewer than ten. The chain combines TRBV7-7 with TRBJ2-5, with D perhaps given as TRBD1 or TRBD2 (6 bases each). Germline V lookup: CDR1 SSHAT, CDR2 FNYEAQ (reference sequence). The CDR3 extends over 15 amino acids. The CDR3 here is CASSVDGGTGETQYF. The DNA for the CDR3 is TGTGCTAGCTCTGTCGACGGGGGAACAGGGGAGACCCAGTACTTC.

V gene TRBV19 combines with J gene TRBJ2-1, with D perhaps matching TRBD2 (6 bases). The germline V and J ends were trimmed by 6 bases and 10 bases, with 16 bases remaining between them. The CDR3 has 13 residues. CDR1 is LNHDA and CDR2 is SQIVND in the germline V gene (reference sequence). CDR3 nucleotides: TGTGCCAGTAGCTTAGCGGAGGTCGGGGAGCAGTTCTTC. Residues: CASSLAEVGEQFF.

Of note for this clone: The germline gene is not matched at one end of the junction; a read error may be the cause. The CDR3 sequence: CASGLAASGGPYEQYF. As DNA, the CDR3 is TGTGCCAGCGGCTTAGCGGCTAGCGGGGGACCTTACGAGCAGTACTTC. The chain links TRBV7-2 to TRBJ2-7; 10 bases are shared with TRBD2. The length of the CDR3 is 16 residues. CDR1 SGHTA and CDR2 FQGNSA come from the germline V gene.

This chain uses TRBV25-1 with TRBJ2-7; perhaps TRBD1 as D (6 bases). This CDR3 region has 13 residues. The V and J ends lost 6 bases and 4 bases respectively, with 13 bases between them. CDR1 and CDR2 from the germline V gene are MGHDK and SYGVNS. CDR3 protein: CASRGHLRYEQYF. The CDR3 coding sequence is TGTGCCAGCAGGGGACATCTACGTTACGAGCAGTACTTC.

The rearrangement uses TRBV11-3 and TRBJ2-7; 9 positions match TRBD2. CDR3 length: 14 residues. V gave up 5 bases and J gave up 3 bases; unmatched junction bases: 5. Germline assignment: CDR1 SGHNT and CDR2 YENEEA. CDR3 in amino acids: CASSHRTSVYEQYF. Written as DNA, the CDR3 is TGTGCCAGCAGCCATAGGACTAGCGTCTACGAGCAGTACTTC. Drawing the rest from reference TRBV11-3 and TRBJ2-7, the complete variable domain is EAGVVQSPRYKIIEKKQPVAFWCNPISGHNTLYWYLQNLGQGPELLIRYENEEAVDDSQLPKDRFSAERLKGVDSTLKIQPAELGDSAVYLCASSHRTSVYEQYFGPGTRLTVT.

This chain joins TRBV5-4 and TRBJ1-1; TRBD1 matches at 8 bases. Germline CDR1 SGHNT, CDR2 YYREEE (reference sequence). This CDR3 is 14 amino acids long. Trimming cost V 4 bases and J 3 bases; bases outside gene matches: 5. Here the CDR3 reads CASSIQGADTEAFF. CDR3 nucleotides: TGTGCCAGCAGCATCCAGGGGGCGGACACTGAAGCTTTCTTT.

The rearrangement links TRBV11-2 to TRBJ1-2; D gene ambiguous. CDR1 is SGHAT and CDR2 is FQNNGV in the germline V gene. This CDR3 is built from 14 residues. Trimming took off 1 base at V and 4 bases at J, with 10 bases between the two ends. The CDR3 loop reads CASSLVEAIYGYTF. CDR3 bases: TGTGCCAGCAGCTTAGTCGAGGCAATCTATGGCTACACCTTC. The whole variable domain, remainder taken from reference TRBV11-2 and TRBJ1-2, is EAGVAQSPRYKIIEKRQSVAFWCNPISGHATLYWYQQILGQGPKLLIQFQNNGVVDDSQLPKDRFSAERLKGVDSTLKIQPAKLEDSAVYLCASSLVEAIYGYTFGSGTRLTVV.

The rearrangement links TRBV7-2 to TRBJ1-2, with D unclear. Germline assignment: CDR1 SGHTA and CDR2 FQGNSA. V was trimmed by 6 bases and J by 5 bases, leaving 16 bases between them. There are 14 residues in the CDR3. The CDR3 DNA reads TGTGCCAGCAGATTTGGAGGCGCTGGGTATGGCTACACCTTC. Translating it yields CASRFGGAGYGYTF.

The chain uses TRBV4-1 and TRBJ1-6; 7 bases align to TRBD1. Per germline, CDR1 MGHRA and CDR2 YSYEKL. There are 14 residues in the CDR3. Trimming removed 0 bases from V and 10 bases from J; junction bases left unmatched: 3. CDR3: CASSQDGTVSPLHF. In DNA, the CDR3 is TGCGCCAGCAGCCAAGATGGGACAGTCTCACCCCTCCACTTT.

The chain combines TRBV23-1 with TRBJ1-2, with TRBD1 matching 8 bases. TRBV23-1 qualifies as an ORF whose function is uncertain. V was clipped by 2 bases and J by 4 bases; unmatched bases: 15. The length of the CDR3 is 18 residues. Written as DNA, the CDR3 is TGCGCCAGCAGTCAAGCGGAAGGGACAGGTTTAACAGGCTATGGCTACACCTTC. This sequence encodes CASSQAEGTGLTGYGYTF.

The chain links TRBV5-1 to TRBJ1-1; weak D call: TRBD1 (5 bases). V was pared by 0 bases and J by 1 base, with 7 bases between. Germline V gene sequence: CDR1 SGHRS, CDR2 YFSETQ. CDR3 length equals 14 residues. The DNA of the CDR3 is TGCGCCAGCAGCTTGGGGGGCCAGAACACTGAAGCTTTCTTT. Amino acids: CASSLGGQNTEAFF.

This chain links TRBV5-1 with TRBJ2-1; 8 bases line up with TRBD1. The CDR3 sequence is 14 residues long. V was pared by 1 base and J by 3 bases, with 0 bases of the junction left unmatched. From germline, CDR1 is SGHRS and CDR2 YFSETQ. The CDR3: CASSLTGGYNEQFF. The CDR3 DNA sequence: TGCGCCAGCAGCTTGACAGGGGGCTACAATGAGCAGTTCTTC.

CDR3 amino acids: CAWSVSNRFSGANVLTF. The CDR3 bases are TGTGCCTGGAGTGTATCCAACCGTTTCTCTGGGGCCAACGTCCTGACTTTC. V gene TRBV30 combines with J gene TRBJ2-6; no definite D call. The CDR3 contains 17 residues. CDR1 and CDR2 from the germline V gene are GTSNPN and SVGIG (reference sequence). V gave up 0 bases and J gave up 0 bases, with 12 bases separating them.

The chain links TRBV11-2 to TRBJ1-2; D is uncertain. CDR3 length: 13 amino acids. The V end lost 1 base, the J end lost 1 base, and 4 bases lay between the germline ends. Per the germline V gene, CDR1 is SGHAT and CDR2 is FQNNGV. The CDR3 sequence is CASSLASNYGYTF. As DNA, the CDR3 is TGTGCCAGCAGCTTAGCCAGTAACTATGGCTACACCTTC.

The gene calls are TRBV19 and TRBJ2-5, with 8 bases that match TRBD2. CDR1 is LNHDA and CDR2 is SQIVND in the germline V gene (reference sequence). The CDR3 loop spans 14 amino acids. V trimming: 3 bases; J trimming: 4 bases; junction bases outside the gene matches: 4. The CDR3 region has the DNA TGTGCCAGTAGTATTACGGGAGGGACAGAGACCCAGTACTTC. This translates into CASSITGGTETQYF.

This chain uses TRBV2 with TRBJ1-2; D ambiguous. V was shortened by 0 bases and J by 4 bases, with 9 bases between the two germline ends. CDR3 size: 14 residues. Germline V CDR1 and CDR2: SNHLY, FYNNEI. The CDR3 protein is CASSEAGAIYGYTF. For the CDR3, the DNA is TGTGCCAGCAGTGAAGCAGGTGCAATCTATGGCTACACCTTC.

J is TRBJ2-3 and V is TRBV30, with TRBD2 matching over 10 bases. Germline trimming cut 1 base from V and 8 bases from J; bases unmatched to any gene: 9. There are 15 residues in the CDR3. Germline V gene data show CDR1 as GTSNPN and CDR2 as SVGIG (reference sequence). Here the CDR3 reads CAWSGEGLAYGTQYF. The CDR3 nucleotides are TGTGCCTGGAGTGGGGAGGGACTAGCGTATGGTACGCAGTATTTT.

The chain joins TRBV28 to TRBJ2-6; 7 positions agree with TRBD1. Trimming cost V 5 bases and J 3 bases; bases outside gene matches: 7. This CDR3 has 16 residues. The germline CDR1 and CDR2 sequences are MDHEN and SYDVKM. CDR3: CASSPNRGSGANVLTF. The DNA for the CDR3 is TGTGCCAGCAGTCCCAACAGGGGCAGTGGGGCCAACGTCCTGACTTTC.

The gene calls are TRBV30 and TRBJ1-3; unclear D gene. The CDR3 consists of 12 residues. Germline V CDR1 and CDR2: GTSNPN, SVGIG (reference sequence). Trimming pared 0 bases from V and 4 bases from J, leaving 4 bases between. CDR3 DNA: TGTGCCTGGAGTGTTTTGGGAAACACCATATATTTT. Its translation is CAWSVLGNTIYF.

The V gene is TRBV19, the J gene TRBJ2-7, with D possibly called TRBD1 or TRBD2 (7 bases each). The CDR3 extends over 18 amino acids. Germline CDR1 is LNHDA and CDR2 is SQIVND (reference sequence). Trimming removed 4 bases from V and 2 bases from J, with 24 bases in between. The CDR3 sequence: CASSNRGTAGSSTYEQYF. DNA of the CDR3: TGTGCCAGTAGTAACCGTGGGACAGCGGGGTCCTCTACCTACGAGCAGTACTTC.

As DNA, the CDR3 is TGTGCCAGCAGCTTATATGGCAGGTCCATGAACACTGAAGCTTTCTTT. This translates into CASSLYGRSMNTEAFF. The chain links TRBV7-9 to TRBJ1-1; no clear D gene. Germline V lookup: CDR1 SEHNR, CDR2 FQNEAQ (reference sequence). Trimming pared 2 bases from V and 0 bases from J, leaving 13 bases between. CDR3 length: 16 amino acids.